Following are 20 T cell receptor beta chains from one sample sequenced in a study of monozygotic twins with inflammatory bowel disease. Following a re-call of the 5' RACE reads, TCRdb has one entry per CDR3 protein and lacks DNA. The ten top clones account for around 7.7%, within a sample of 200,000 to 250,000 distinct CDR3 sequences. Sequencing was performed on blood. All receptors come from a human donor with ulcerative colitis or Crohn's disease, or a healthy co-twin of an affected twin (not recorded which).

V usage is TRBV4-2 and J usage is TRBJ2-1; TCRdb's D call of TRBD2 is untestable without DNA. Germline CDR1 reads LGHNA; CDR2 reads YNFKEQ. The CDR3 totals 16 residues. This chain's CDR3 is CASSQALGLSYNEQFF.

The chain uses TRBV29-1 and TRBJ2-2; TCRdb outputs TRBD1, but without DNA this stays unchecked. The CDR3 is made up of 13 amino acids. The germline CDR1 and CDR2 sequences are SQVTM and ANQGSEA. The CDR3 sequence: CSVETGAGGELFF.

This chain joins TRBV24-1 and TRBJ2-3; TCRdb's D gene call, TRBD1, goes unchecked for lack of DNA. The germline gives CDR1 KGHDR, CDR2 SFDVKD. The CDR3 totals 14 residues. The CDR3 here is CATSWDTQGYTQYF.

The J gene is TRBJ1-4, the V gene TRBV5-1; checking the TCRdb D call of TRBD1 is not possible without DNA. Germline V gives CDR1 SGHRS, CDR2 YFSETQ. The CDR3 runs 16 residues. Here the CDR3 reads CASSLAGGTGTEKLFF.

The chain links TRBV20-1 to TRBJ2-5; TCRdb gives TRBD1 as the D gene, but with no DNA this cannot be confirmed. Germline lookup yields CDR1 DFQATT and CDR2 SNEGSKA (reference sequence). The CDR3 spans 16 residues. The CDR3 protein is CSAIGGTGKRQETQYF.

The chain is built from TRBV7-8 and TRBJ2-2. CDR1 SGHVS and CDR2 FQNEAQ come from the germline V gene. The CDR3 has 12 amino acids. CDR3 residues: CASSSVTGELFF. Full variable domain (remainder filled in from reference TRBV7-8 and TRBJ2-2): GAGVSQSPRYKVAKRGQDVALRCDPISGHVSLFWYQQALGQGPEFLTYFQNEAQLDKSGLPSDRFFAERPEGSVSTLKIQRTQQEDSAVYLCASSSVTGELFFGEGSRLTVL.

V usage is TRBV2 and J usage is TRBJ1-1; TCRdb's D call of TRBD1 is untestable without DNA. Germline assignment: CDR1 SNHLY and CDR2 FYNNEI. The CDR3 is 12 residues long. The CDR3 region is CASTPPDTEAFF.

J is TRBJ2-7 and V is TRBV20-1; the D call from TCRdb, TRBD1, cannot be confirmed without DNA. CDR1 and CDR2 from the germline V gene are DFQATT and SNEGSKA (reference sequence). This CDR3 contains 15 residues. The CDR3: CSARAAGDSSYEQYF.

The V gene is TRBV2, the J gene TRBJ2-2; checking the TCRdb D call of TRBD1 is not possible without DNA. The CDR3 totals 15 residues. Germline V gene data show CDR1 as SNHLY and CDR2 as FYNNEI. CDR3 in amino acids: CASITPDTCTGELFF.

The gene calls are TRBV7-9 and TRBJ2-1; TCRdb reports TRBD1, a call that lacks DNA to check it against. The CDR3 length is 15 residues. Germline assignment: CDR1 SEHNR and CDR2 FQNEAQ (reference sequence). The CDR3: CASSGLFRDFNEQFF. Combining the CDR3 with reference TRBV7-9 and TRBJ2-1 gives the whole variable domain DTGVSQNPRHKITKRGQNVTFRCDPISEHNRLYWYRQTLGQGPEFLTYFQNEAQLEKSRLLSDRFSAERPKGSFSTLEIQRTEQGDSAMYLCASSGLFRDFNEQFFGPGTRLTVL.

This rearrangement joins TRBV3-1 to TRBJ1-1; there is no DNA to check the TCRdb D call of TRBD1. The CDR3 extends over 15 amino acids. Germline CDR1 LGHDT, CDR2 YNNKEL (reference sequence). The CDR3: CASSQESGQGFAAFF. Full variable domain (remainder filled in from reference TRBV3-1 and TRBJ1-1): DTAVSQTPKYLVTQMGNDKSIKCEQNLGHDTMYWYKQDSKKFLKIMFSYNNKELIINETVPNRFSPKSPDKAHLNLHINSLELGDSAVYFCASSQESGQGFAAFFGQGTRLTVV.

CDR3 sequence reads: CASSLAPGPFYGYTF. The chain carries TRBV5-1 and TRBJ1-2; TCRdb picks TRBD1, but there is no DNA to check that call. The germline V gene encodes CDR1 SGHRS and CDR2 YFSETQ. The CDR3 covers 15 residues.

The J gene is TRBJ1-5, the V gene TRBV28. There are 14 residues in the CDR3. Germline loops: CDR1 MDHEN, CDR2 SYDVKM. CDR3 amino acids: CATVTSGSNQPQHF.

Here the CDR3 reads CAISDRSGQGIVQLQHF. V usage is TRBV10-3 and J usage is TRBJ1-5; TCRdb gives TRBD1 as the D gene, but with no DNA this cannot be confirmed. Germline V gene lookup returns CDR1 ENHRY and CDR2 SYGVKD. The CDR3 extends over 17 amino acids.

The chain employs TRBV5-5 and TRBJ2-7; TCRdb's assignment of TRBD2 cannot be checked, as there is no DNA. Germline V CDR1 and CDR2: SGHKS, YYEKEE (reference sequence). CDR3 length: 17 residues. CDR3 residues: CASSPGTSGRGSYEQYF.

The CDR3 spells CASGRYNEQFF. The rearrangement joins TRBV12-3 or TRBV12-4 to TRBJ2-1. This CDR3 spans 11 amino acids.

The rearrangement uses TRBV5-4 and TRBJ2-1; TCRdb selects TRBD1, and the lack of DNA leaves this call unchecked. Germline V lookup: CDR1 SGHNT, CDR2 YYREEE (reference sequence). This CDR3 has 13 amino acids. Here the CDR3 reads CASSYTGAREQFF.

CDR3 protein: CASRRQAPYNEQFF. The J gene is TRBJ2-1, the V gene TRBV12-3 or TRBV12-4. The CDR3 extends over 14 amino acids.

The V gene is TRBV4-3, the J gene TRBJ2-1. The CDR3 is 13 amino acids. Germline CDR1 is LGHNA and CDR2 is YSLEER. CDR3 sequence: CASSHQPTNEQFF.

This chain uses TRBV12-3 or TRBV12-4 with TRBJ2-2; TCRdb selects TRBD1, and the lack of DNA leaves this call unchecked. CDR3 length: 15 residues. The CDR3 here is CASSLVTGRAGELFF.